Below are 13 T cell receptor beta chains sequenced from a single sample in a study of cytomegalovirus exposure and HLA in healthy donors. Data came from immunoSEQ multiplex PCR; TCRdb stores just in-frame clones and leaves some out. The sample has 150,000 to 200,000 clones, about 87% seen once. The sequenced material came from PBMCs. These receptors originate from a woman younger than 45 in good health and CMV-seronegative.

This sequence joins TRBV27 and TRBJ2-6, with 8 bases matching TRBD1. Unmatched junction bases numbered 8, after V lost 4 bases and J lost 3 bases. From germline, CDR1 is MNHEY and CDR2 SMNVEV (reference sequence). This CDR3 comprises 17 residues. The DNA of the CDR3 is TGTGCCAGCAGTTATGCGGACAGGGCGTTTGGGGCCAACGTCCTGACTTTC. Translating it yields CASSYADRAFGANVLTF. The whole variable domain, filled in from reference TRBV27 and TRBJ2-6, reads EAQVTQNPRYLITVTGKKLTVTCSQNMNHEYMSWYRQDPGLGLRQIYYSMNVEVTDKGDVPEGYKVSRKEKRNFPLILESPSPNQTSLYFCASSYADRAFGANVLTFGAGSRLTVL.

The V call is TRBV14, the J call TRBJ2-5; TRBD1 might be the D (5 bases). V dropped 1 base and J dropped 5 bases, with 14 bases sitting between them. The V gene's germline CDR1 is SGHDN and CDR2 FVKESK. This CDR3 region has 15 residues. The CDR3 is CASSQGGARWETQYF. CDR3 DNA: TGTGCCAGCAGCCAAGGTGGGGCCCGGTGGGAGACCCAGTACTTC. The variable domain in full, with the rest retrieved from reference TRBV14 and TRBJ2-5, is EAGVTQFPSHSVIEKGQTVTLRCDPISGHDNLYWYRRVMGKEIKFLLHFVKESKQDESGMPNNRFLAERTGGTYSTLKVQPAELEDSGVYFCASSQGGARWETQYFGPGTRLLVL.

The rearrangement joins TRBV2 to TRBJ2-3; D may be TRBD1 (6 bases). Trimming stripped 6 bases from V and 0 bases from J, with 13 bases between. CDR1 SNHLY and CDR2 FYNNEI come from the germline V gene. The CDR3 is made up of 15 amino acids. Here the CDR3 DNA reads TGTGCCAGCAGACAGGACAGATTTAGCACAGATACGCAGTATTTT. This translates into CASRQDRFSTDTQYF.

This chain uses TRBV21-1 with TRBJ1-1; TRBD1, the D gene given by the table, was not confirmed from the DNA. TRBV21-1 is labeled a pseudogene. The CDR3 runs 20 residues. DNA of the CDR3: TGTGCCAGCAGCAAAATGGCCGGGACAGGTCACTCTGTTAGTCATACTGAAGCTTTCTTT. This translates into CASSKMAGTGHSVSHTEAFF.

This clone came up once. The chain links TRBV18 to TRBJ1-5; D may be TRBD1 (5 bases). The germline V gene encodes CDR1 KGHSH and CDR2 LQKENI. V lost 3 bases to trimming and J lost 7 bases, with 10 bases between them. The CDR3 is 13 amino acids. CDR3 DNA: TGTGCCAGCTCACCGACAGTCACCCAGCCCCAGCATTTT. The encoded protein is CASSPTVTQPQHF.

V gene TRBV27 combines with J gene TRBJ1-5; D remains ambiguous. This CDR3 is 13 amino acids long. V gave up 3 bases and J gave up 2 bases, with 5 bases separating them. The V gene's germline CDR1 is MNHEY and CDR2 SMNVEV (reference sequence). This CDR3 is CASSFGGNQPQHF. The DNA of the CDR3 is TGTGCCAGCAGTTTCGGGGGCAATCAGCCCCAGCATTTT.

This clone was recorded only once. This rearrangement joins TRBV6-6 to TRBJ2-5, with 12 bases that match TRBD2. CDR3 length: 15 amino acids. Germline V gives CDR1 MNHNY, CDR2 SVGAGI (reference sequence). J lost 4 bases, V lost 6 bases, and 6 bases had no gene match. The CDR3 DNA reads TGTGCCAGCAGCCCTACTAGCGGGGGGCTAGAGACCCAGTACTTC. Translated: CASSPTSGGLETQYF.

V and J are TRBV2 and TRBJ2-4; 10 nucleotides agree with TRBD1. The germline gives CDR1 SNHLY, CDR2 FYNNEI. V lost 6 bases and J lost 2; bases outside the gene matches: 10. This CDR3 is 17 amino acids long. The CDR3 region has the DNA TGTGCCAGCAGCCCGCGCCCGGGACAGGGGACCAAAAACATTCAGTACTTC. Protein sequence: CASSPRPGQGTKNIQYF.

V is TRBV6-1 and J is TRBJ2-7; 9 nucleotides agree with TRBD1. V was pared by 4 bases and J by 6 bases, with 10 bases of the junction left unmatched. Germline V gene sequence: CDR1 MNHNS, CDR2 SASEGT. The CDR3 loop spans 15 amino acids. CDR3 in amino acids: CASSAPGQGSFEQYF. CDR3 DNA: TGTGCCAGCAGTGCTCCGGGACAGGGCTCATTCGAGCAGTACTTC.

V and J are TRBV27 and TRBJ1-5; 12 bases match TRBD1. The CDR3 is 16 residues long. Germline values: CDR1 MNHEY, CDR2 SMNVEV (reference sequence). The junction had 5 bases not matched to a gene; V was cut back by 1 base and J by 7 bases. The CDR3 reads CASSLWGTGGRQPQHF. CDR3 nucleotides: TGTGCCAGCAGTTTATGGGGGACAGGGGGCCGACAGCCCCAGCATTTT.

This clone has just one count. The chain carries TRBV5-1 and TRBJ1-1; 7 bases line up with TRBD1. CDR3 size: 17 residues. Germline assignment: CDR1 SGHRS and CDR2 YFSETQ. After removal of 0 bases from V and 2 bases from J, the junction contained 10 bases not matched to a gene. CDR3 coding DNA: TGCGCCAGCAGCTTGGCCCAACAGGGGCGGATTAACACTGAAGCTTTCTTT. Translation gives CASSLAQQGRINTEAFF.

The chain employs TRBV13 and TRBJ1-1, with 7 bases lining up with TRBD1. The trim removed 6 bases at V and 0 bases at J, leaving 4 bases unmatched. The CDR3 loop spans 14 amino acids. CDR1 PRHDT and CDR2 FYEKMQ come from the germline V gene (reference sequence). The chain's CDR3 is CASSTGQMNTEAFF. As DNA, the CDR3 is TGTGCCAGCAGTACGGGACAGATGAACACTGAAGCTTTCTTT.

This clone was picked up one time. The chain carries TRBV7-9 and TRBJ2-7; D might be TRBD2 (5 bases). Germline CDR1 and CDR2: SEHNR and FQNEAQ (reference sequence). The CDR3 covers 13 residues. V dropped 1 base and J dropped 2 bases, with 6 bases sitting between them. The CDR3 protein is CASSLVATYEQYF. The CDR3, as DNA: TGTGCCAGCAGCTTAGTAGCGACCTACGAGCAGTACTTC.